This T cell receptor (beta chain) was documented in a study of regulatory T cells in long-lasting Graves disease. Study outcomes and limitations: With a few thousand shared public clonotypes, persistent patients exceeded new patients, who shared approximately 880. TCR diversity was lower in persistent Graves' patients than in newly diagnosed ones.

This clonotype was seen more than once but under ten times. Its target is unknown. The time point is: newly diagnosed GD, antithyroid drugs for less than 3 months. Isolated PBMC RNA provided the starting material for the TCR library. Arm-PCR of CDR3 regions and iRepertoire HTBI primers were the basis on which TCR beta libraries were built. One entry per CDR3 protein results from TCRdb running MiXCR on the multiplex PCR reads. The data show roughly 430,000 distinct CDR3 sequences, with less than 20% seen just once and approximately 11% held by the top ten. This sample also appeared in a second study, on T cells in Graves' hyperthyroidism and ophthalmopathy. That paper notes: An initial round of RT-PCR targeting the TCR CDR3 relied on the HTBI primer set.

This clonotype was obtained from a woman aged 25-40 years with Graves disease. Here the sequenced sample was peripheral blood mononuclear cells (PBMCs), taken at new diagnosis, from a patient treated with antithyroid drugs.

The CDR3 coding sequence is TGCGCCAGCAGCCTGGACAGGGGTATACTCGCCGGGGAGCTGTTTTTT. Amino acid sequence: CASSLDRGILAGELFF. The chain has TRBV5-1 and TRBJ2-2; 9 nucleotides agree with TRBD1. Germline CDR1 and CDR2: SGHRS and YFSETQ. The CDR3 runs 16 residues. V gave up 4 bases and J gave up 6 bases; unmatched junction bases: 10.